This is a list of T cell receptor beta chains from one sample in a study of blood T cell repertoires in COVID-19. Sequencing used immunoSEQ multiplex PCR; TCRdb keeps in-frame clones, though not all of them. The profile covers over 200,000 clones, with roughly four fifths appearing a single time and approximately 4.4% taken by the ten largest. The sequencing sample was made of peripheral blood. Receptors originate from a man between 50 and 59 years old with active or convalescent COVID-19. CDR3s include the opening cysteine and the closing phenylalanine or tryptophan. Fields, in order: J gene, D gene, V gene, clone size, CDR3 protein, CDR3 DNA. A D gene is named only where the DNA matches it firmly. Size values are once, few and many counts, or a class for expanded clones, and some rows have none.

j_call: TRBJ1-3; d_call: NA; v_call: TRBV29-1; clone_size: NA; cdr3_aa: CSAKAGGLGNTIYF; cdr3_nt: TGCAGCGCCAAGGCGGGGGGGCTAGGAAACACCATATATTTT
j_call: TRBJ2-7; d_call: NA; v_call: TRBV6-5; clone_size: NA; cdr3_aa: CASEGQFSYEQYF; cdr3_nt: TGTGCCAGCGAGGGCCAGTTCTCCTACGAGCAGTACTTC
j_call: TRBJ2-1; d_call: TRBD2; v_call: TRBV7-2; clone_size: NA; cdr3_aa: CASSLASSGGYNEQFF; cdr3_nt: TGTGCCAGCAGCTTAGCATCGAGCGGGGGGTACAATGAGCAGTTCTTC
j_call: TRBJ2-7; d_call: TRBD1; v_call: TRBV6-5; clone_size: NA; cdr3_aa: CASQVPGQAYEQYF; cdr3_nt: TGTGCCAGCCAGGTCCCGGGACAGGCCTACGAGCAGTACTTC
j_call: TRBJ2-7; d_call: TRBD1; v_call: TRBV9; clone_size: NA; cdr3_aa: CASSVGDRSHEQYF; cdr3_nt: TGTGCCAGCAGCGTAGGGGACAGGTCCCACGAGCAGTACTTC
j_call: TRBJ1-3; d_call: NA; v_call: TRBV11-2; clone_size: NA; cdr3_aa: CASSSLLSNTIYF; cdr3_nt: TGTGCCAGCAGCTCCCTTCTAAGTAACACCATATATTTT
j_call: TRBJ2-7; d_call: NA; v_call: TRBV6-5; clone_size: NA; cdr3_aa: CASGSDSYEQYF; cdr3_nt: TGTGCCAGCGGGTCCGACAGCTACGAGCAGTACTTC
j_call: TRBJ2-1; d_call: NA; v_call: TRBV3-1/TRBV3-2; clone_size: NA; cdr3_aa: CASSQDRGRDSYNEQFF; cdr3_nt: TGTGCCAGCAGCCAAGATAGGGGGAGGGACTCCTACAATGAGCAGTTCTTC
j_call: TRBJ1-1; d_call: TRBD1; v_call: TRBV5-1; clone_size: few; cdr3_aa: CASSTGQANTEAFF; cdr3_nt: TGCGCCAGCAGCACCGGACAGGCGAACACTGAAGCTTTCTTT
j_call: TRBJ2-1; d_call: TRBD2; v_call: TRBV4-1; clone_size: once; cdr3_aa: CASSQGLAGSYNEQFF; cdr3_nt: TGCGCCAGCAGCCAAGGACTAGCGGGCTCCTACAATGAGCAGTTCTTC
j_call: TRBJ1-5; d_call: NA; v_call: TRBV3-1/TRBV3-2; clone_size: NA; cdr3_aa: CASSQGRSSNQPQHF; cdr3_nt: TGTGCCAGCAGCCAAGGACGGAGTAGCAATCAGCCCCAGCATTTT
j_call: TRBJ2-2; d_call: NA; v_call: TRBV9; clone_size: NA; cdr3_aa: CASSSRAGELFF; cdr3_nt: TGTGCCAGCAGCTCCAGGGCCGGGGAGCTGTTTTTT
j_call: TRBJ2-3; d_call: NA; v_call: TRBV7-8; clone_size: NA; cdr3_aa: CASSRGAGAGPTDTQYF; cdr3_nt: TGTGCCAGCAGCAGGGGGGCGGGAGCGGGGCCCACAGATACGCAGTATTTT
j_call: TRBJ2-2; d_call: TRBD2; v_call: TRBV9; clone_size: NA; cdr3_aa: CASSEAGGYTGELFF; cdr3_nt: TGTGCCAGCAGCGAGGCGGGGGGTTACACCGGGGAGCTGTTTTTT
j_call: TRBJ1-5; d_call: TRBD1; v_call: TRBV28; clone_size: NA; cdr3_aa: CASSLTRGHSQPQHF; cdr3_nt: TGTGCCAGCAGTTTAACGAGGGGGCATAGTCAGCCCCAGCATTTT
j_call: TRBJ2-1; d_call: NA; v_call: TRBV28; clone_size: NA; cdr3_aa: CASTPSASSYNEQFF; cdr3_nt: TGTGCCAGCACCCCAAGCGCAAGCTCCTACAATGAGCAGTTCTTC
j_call: TRBJ1-6; d_call: NA; v_call: TRBV9; clone_size: NA; cdr3_aa: CASNGGAAGNSPLHF; cdr3_nt: TGTGCCAGCAACGGGGGGGCCGCTGGTAATTCACCCCTCCACTTT